These 22 T cell receptor beta chains came from one sample sequenced in a study of blood T cell repertoires in COVID-19. The table came from immunoSEQ multiplex PCR; TCRdb's copy has only in-frame clones and leaves some out. The data show about 94,000 clones, with about four fifths seen just once and approximately 6.8% held by the top ten. The sequencing input was peripheral blood. These receptors were taken from a man aged 60 to 75 with acute or convalescent COVID-19.

The count of this clone is one. CDR3 DNA: TGTGCCAGTAGTATAGATTTACAGGGCCTTTATGATGGCTACACCTTC. Amino acid sequence: CASSIDLQGLYDGYTF. The gene calls are TRBV19 and TRBJ1-2, with D possibly matching TRBD1 (6 bases). Germline V gives CDR1 LNHDA, CDR2 SQIVND (reference sequence). The V gene lost 0 bases and the J gene lost 6 bases, with 17 bases spanning the gap. CDR3 length: 16 amino acids. Full variable domain (remainder filled in from reference TRBV19 and TRBJ1-2): DGGITQSPKYLFRKEGQNVTLSCEQNLNHDAMYWYRQDPGQGLRLIYYSQIVNDFQKGDIAEGYSVSREKKESFPLTVTSAQKNPTAFYLCASSIDLQGLYDGYTFGSGTRLTVV.

This rearrangement joins TRBV18 to TRBJ2-3; D is possibly TRBD2 (5 bases). Trimming took off 6 bases at V and 2 bases at J, with 15 bases between the two ends. Per germline, CDR1 KGHSH and CDR2 LQKENI. The CDR3 extends over 15 amino acids. The CDR3 DNA sequence: TGTGCCAGCTCCCAGAGTCCCGGGAACACAGATACGCAGTATTTT. Translating it yields CASSQSPGNTDTQYF. Supplemented by reference TRBV18 and TRBJ2-3, the full variable domain reads NAGVMQNPRHLVRRRGQEARLRCSPMKGHSHVYWYRQLPEEGLKFMVYLQKENIIDESGMPKERFSAEFPKEGPSILRIQQVVRGDSAAYFCASSQSPGNTDTQYFGPGTRLTVL.

The chain employs TRBV9 and TRBJ2-3, with 9 nucleotides matching TRBD1. Germline V gene data show CDR1 as SGDLS and CDR2 as YYNGEE. The V and J ends lost 3 bases and 3 bases, in that order; junction bases with no gene match: 2. The CDR3 is 14 amino acids. The CDR3 sequence: CASSAGTGTDTQYF. CDR3 in DNA: TGTGCCAGCAGCGCCGGGACAGGGACAGATACGCAGTATTTT.

The V call is TRBV6-5, the J call TRBJ1-2; TRBD1 might be the D (6 bases). The V end was cut by 6 bases, the J end by 9 bases, with 14 bases between. This CDR3 region has 12 residues. In germline, CDR1 is MNHEY, CDR2 SVGAGI. The CDR3 DNA sequence: TGTGCCAGCAGCCGCCTAGGACAGAGCTACACCTTC. This codes for CASSRLGQSYTF.

The chain couples TRBV2 to TRBJ2-7, with 11 bases fitting TRBD2. Germline-derived CDR1 and CDR2 are SNHLY and FYNNEI. The CDR3 contains 13 residues. V was pared by 6 bases and J by 6 bases, with 4 bases of the junction left unmatched. CDR3 in DNA: TGTGCCAGCAGGGGACTAGCGGTCCGCGAGCAGTACTTC. It is translated as CASRGLAVREQYF.

The chain uses TRBV2 and TRBJ2-1; tentative D call: TRBD2 (6 bases). In germline, CDR1 is SNHLY, CDR2 FYNNEI. CDR3 length: 15 amino acids. V lost 2 bases to trimming and J lost 1 base, with 9 bases between them. This chain's CDR3 is CASSETRGSYNEQFF. Written as DNA, the CDR3 is TGTGCCAGCAGTGAAACCCGGGGGTCCTACAATGAGCAGTTCTTC. Looking up the rest from reference TRBV2 and TRBJ2-1 gives the full variable domain: EPEVTQTPSHQVTQMGQEVILRCVPISNHLYFYWYRQILGQKVEFLVSFYNNEISEKSEIFDDQFSVERPDGSNFTLKIRSTKLEDSAMYFCASSETRGSYNEQFFGPGTRLTVL.

The chain is built from TRBV4-3 and TRBJ1-1; unclear D gene. This CDR3 spans 15 amino acids. The V gene lost 6 bases and the J gene lost 1 base, with 15 bases spanning the gap. Germline loops: CDR1 LGHNA, CDR2 YSLEER. In nucleotides, the CDR3 is TGCGCCAGCAGGCGGGTAGGTTGGAAGAACACTGAAGCTTTCTTT. Translating it yields CASRRVGWKNTEAFF.

The V call is TRBV29-1, the J call TRBJ1-2; 7 bases line up with TRBD1. Germline CDR1 SQVTM, CDR2 ANQGSEA. Trimming removed 4 bases from V and 6 bases from J; junction bases left unmatched: 8. The CDR3 is 13 residues long. The CDR3 nucleotides are TGCAGCGTTGGTGACAGGGAGTATAATGGCTACACCTTC. This sequence encodes CSVGDREYNGYTF.

The V call is TRBV11-2, the J call TRBJ2-7, with D unclear. From germline, CDR1 is SGHAT and CDR2 FQNNGV. V lost 0 bases, J lost 7 bases, and 19 bases lay in between. There are 16 residues in the CDR3. CDR3: CASSLDPWRPTGEQYF. The CDR3, as DNA: TGTGCCAGCAGCTTAGACCCCTGGCGGCCGACTGGGGAGCAGTACTTC.

This chain connects TRBV19 to TRBJ1-5, with 9 bases lining up with TRBD1. CDR3 size: 15 residues. Germline CDR1 and CDR2: LNHDA and SQIVND (reference sequence). V lost 7 bases to trimming and J lost 5 bases; unmatched junction nucleotides: 9. DNA for the CDR3: TGTGCCAGTACCTGGGGGGACAGGGTCGATCAGCCCCAGCATTTT. It yields the protein CASTWGDRVDQPQHF.

The chain joins TRBV6-2 or TRBV6-3 to TRBJ1-2; D gene unclear. The CDR3 is 15 residues long. The ends were cut back, 2 bases at V and 4 bases at J, with 14 bases in the middle. Germline V CDR1 and CDR2: MNHEY, SVGEGT. CDR3 DNA sequence: TGTGCCAGCAGTTACGGGCAGACCACCTCCTATGGCTACACCTTC. It specifies CASSYGQTTSYGYTF.

This clone was observed a few times. This chain joins TRBV6-5 and TRBJ1-6, with 7 bases identical to TRBD1. The CDR3 consists of 14 residues. V was pared by 4 bases and J by 7 bases, with 4 bases of the junction left unmatched. Per germline, CDR1 MNHEY and CDR2 SVGAGI. The DNA of the CDR3 is TGTGCCAGCAGTTTGGACAGGTCGAATTCACCCCTCCACTTT. It is translated as CASSLDRSNSPLHF.

CDR3 region: CASSIAGSVIYEQYF. CDR3 sequence (DNA): TGTGCCAGTAGTATAGCTGGCAGCGTTATCTACGAGCAGTACTTC. The rearrangement uses TRBV19 and TRBJ2-7; D not certain. The CDR3 totals 15 residues. Per germline, CDR1 LNHDA and CDR2 SQIVND (reference sequence). V was shortened by 1 base and J by 3 bases, with 13 bases between the two germline ends.

V usage is TRBV19 and J usage is TRBJ1-1; 9 bases fit TRBD1. Germline V lookup: CDR1 LNHDA, CDR2 SQIVND (reference sequence). Unmatched junction bases numbered 11, after V lost 4 bases and J lost 2 bases. The CDR3 covers 17 residues. The CDR3 DNA sequence: TGTGCCAGTAGTAACCGGGCAGGTACAGGGGGCAACACTGAAGCTTTCTTT. Protein sequence: CASSNRAGTGGNTEAFF.

The chain links TRBV7-9 to TRBJ2-3; D is perhaps TRBD2 (5 bases). Germline V lookup: CDR1 SEHNR, CDR2 FQNEAQ (reference sequence). V dropped 2 bases and J dropped 1 base, with 10 bases sitting between them. The CDR3 consists of 15 residues. The CDR3 nucleotides are TGTGCCAGCAGCTTACAATGGGGAGGCACAGATACGCAGTATTTT. Amino acid sequence: CASSLQWGGTDTQYF.

The chain uses TRBV19 and TRBJ1-4, with TRBD1 matching 8 bases. This CDR3 has 15 residues. Germline CDR1 reads LNHDA; CDR2 reads SQIVND (reference sequence). V dropped 7 bases and J dropped 7; count of bases not matched to a gene: 11. The CDR3 loop is CASNRGVDSTEKLFF. CDR3 coding DNA: TGTGCCAGTAACAGGGGGGTCGACTCGACTGAAAAACTGTTTTTT. The variable domain in full, completed from reference TRBV19 and TRBJ1-4, reads DGGITQSPKYLFRKEGQNVTLSCEQNLNHDAMYWYRQDPGQGLRLIYYSQIVNDFQKGDIAEGYSVSREKKESFPLTVTSAQKNPTAFYLCASNRGVDSTEKLFFGSGTQLSVL.

The chain combines TRBV30 with TRBJ1-1; D may be TRBD1 (6 bases). Germline CDR1 and CDR2: GTSNPN and SVGIG (reference sequence). V was clipped by 0 bases and J by 5 bases, with 13 bases between them. CDR3 length: 14 residues. For the CDR3, the DNA is TGTGCCTGGAGTGTAACACAGGGACGGACTGAAGCTTTCTTT. It codes for CAWSVTQGRTEAFF.

The chain carries TRBV9 and TRBJ2-3, with a weak D call TRBD1 (6 bases). Germline assignment: CDR1 SGDLS and CDR2 YYNGEE. The ends were cut back, 0 bases at V and 3 bases at J, with 11 bases in the middle. The CDR3 is 15 amino acids. The CDR3 DNA is TGTGCCAGCAGCGTAGTAGGGGGAAATACAGATACGCAGTATTTT. Translating it yields CASSVVGGNTDTQYF.

The chain recombines TRBV6-6 with TRBJ2-1; 7 nucleotides match TRBD1. The length of the CDR3 is 15 residues. The J segment lost 5 bases and the V segment lost 2 bases, leaving 6 bases of the junction unmatched. Germline V gene data show CDR1 as MNHNY and CDR2 as SVGAGI (reference sequence). This chain's CDR3 is CASSYVRDSDNEQFF. The DNA of the CDR3 is TGTGCCAGCAGTTACGTCCGGGACAGCGACAATGAGCAGTTCTTC.

J is TRBJ1-2 and V is TRBV5-8; 10 nucleotides line up with TRBD1. Germline V gene data show CDR1 as SGHTS and CDR2 as YDEGEE. J lost 8 bases, V lost 5 bases, and 6 bases had no gene match. This CDR3 is 13 amino acids long. CDR3 loop: CASSRDRGGGYTF. CDR3 DNA sequence: TGTGCCAGCAGTCGGGACAGGGGAGGCGGCTACACCTTC.

The rearrangement uses TRBV19 and TRBJ2-3; 9 bases are shared with TRBD2. Trimming at V came to 4 bases and at J to 1 base, leaving 6 bases not matched to a gene. Germline lookup yields CDR1 LNHDA and CDR2 SQIVND (reference sequence). This CDR3 is built from 16 residues. The CDR3 loop is CASSKLSGGRTDTQYF. The CDR3 region has the DNA TGTGCCAGTAGTAAACTTAGCGGGGGCCGCACAGATACGCAGTATTTT.

V is TRBV2 and J is TRBJ1-6, with D unresolved. Deletions cut 7 bases from V and 7 bases from J, with 23 bases between. Germline values: CDR1 SNHLY, CDR2 FYNNEI. This CDR3 is 17 amino acids long. The CDR3 here is CASNGNRNGLLNSPLHF. The CDR3 nucleotides read TGTGCCAGCAACGGAAACCGTAACGGACTGTTGAATTCACCCCTCCACTTT.